This T cell receptor beta chain comes out of a study of T cell responses to AZD1222 COVID-19 vaccine (dated by TCRdb to about 2021). Concerning the study at large: TCR sequencing covered some 250 trial participants: around 210 given two doses of AZD1222 and approximately 25 given two doses of MenACWY control vaccine. Trial participants were enrolled by age into 18-55, 56-69 and 70-plus year subgroups, with approximately 150, 30 and 60 TCR-sequenced participants respectively.

Summary of the overall study and its limitations: The 56-69-year group was small, and its depth increase did not reach significance, likely because of low power. Participants were mostly white British and included more females than males, and it was suggested by the authors that clonal diversity may have been underestimated. Vaccine-associated CD4 TCRs spanned the whole spike protein, with dominant responses in regions 160-218 and 743-854. Because no samples from the day 14 peak response were available, repertoires could be characterized only after the peak T cell response. Conclusions about previously exposed vaccinees were limited because only six AZD1222 recipients were SARS-CoV-2 seropositive at baseline. A significant rise in spike-specific TCR breadth and depth was observed after two AZD1222 doses relative to day 0 and relative to MenACWY recipients. Epitopes outside the regions mutated in the B.1.351 and B.1.1.7 variants were reportedly recognized by nearly half of the unique spike-specific TCRs.

The label giving this sample's time point can be read as: about 28 days (+/-7) after the second vaccine dose. Because spike-specific TCR depth and breadth did not differ between the two schedules, AZD1222 recipients who got a second dose at roughly 4 weeks were pooled with those who got a second dose at roughly 12 weeks. Vaccinee samples were obtained from the UK trials COV001 and COV002, which included a single-blind randomized controlled phase 2/3 trial of AZD1222 (ChAdOx1 nCoV-19) in healthy adults. For TCRbeta chain sequencing, PBMC samples were collected from trial participants at day 0 and at day 28 after the second dose. Regarding this clone: Its antigen remains undetermined. There are no base qualities to consult, and no much larger clone falls within one base.

The CDR3 regions of human TCRbeta chains were analyzed by immunosequencing. Processing in the source paper ran as follows. TCRs in the repertoires were matched against a reference library of SARS-CoV-2-specific TCRs that had been generated with the MIRA antigen-specificity platform. Breadth was defined as the fraction of unique TCRs that were SARS-CoV-2-associated, and depth was defined as the fraction of total T cells that were SARS-CoV-2-associated. Using the MIRA data, every spike-specific TCR was mapped to the spike region that the TCR reacted to and assigned to either a CD4 or a CD8 class. Log10-transformed breadth and depth values were compared by one-way ANOVA with Sidak's multiple comparisons tests. Here the immuneACCESS table is served through TCRdb, limited to in-frame sequences with V and J called. Missing clones are a known gap in these copies; in checked studies unresolved V genes cover under half, and the rest lacks a known reason. The V and J calls and the clone size are those of that table, but D and trimming were determined from the DNA. The sample table holds about 130,000 clones, of which roughly 92% were seen once. The top ten constitute 1.1% of the sample.

The CDR3, from cysteine to phenylalanine, totals 15 residues. The sequence is cut down to CDR3 DNA, 45 bases in frame from base 1. Relative to germline, V is missing 6 bases and J is missing 4 bases, with 8 bases of the junction outside any gene match. The germline V gene provides CDR1 KGHDR and CDR2 SFDVKD. The sequence is built from TRBV24-1 and TRBJ1-1; 9 bases in between match TRBD1. This receptor was obtained from an adult who received the AZD1222 COVID-19 vaccine. The sample was peripheral blood, taken 28 days after the second AZD1222 dose. DNA sequence: TGTGCCACCAGTTCAGGACAGGGGACTGGCACTGAAGCTTTCTTT. This sequence encodes CATSSGQGTGTEAFF.